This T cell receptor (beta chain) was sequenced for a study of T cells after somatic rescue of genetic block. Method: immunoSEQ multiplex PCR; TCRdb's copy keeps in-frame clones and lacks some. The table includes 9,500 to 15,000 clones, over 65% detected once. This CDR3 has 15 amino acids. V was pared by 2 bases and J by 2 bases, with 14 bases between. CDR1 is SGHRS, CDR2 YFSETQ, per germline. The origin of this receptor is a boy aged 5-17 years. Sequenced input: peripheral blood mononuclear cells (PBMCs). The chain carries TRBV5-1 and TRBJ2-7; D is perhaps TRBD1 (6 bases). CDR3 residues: CASSLTGPGPYEQYF. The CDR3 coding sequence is TGCGCCAGCAGCTTAACAGGGCCCGGCCCCTACGAGCAGTACTTC. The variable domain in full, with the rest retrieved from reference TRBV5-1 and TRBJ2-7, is KAGVTQTPRYLIKTRGQQVTLSCSPISGHRSVSWYQQTPGQGLQFLFEYFSETQRNKGNFPGRFSGRQFSNSRSEMNVSTLELGDSALYLCASSLTGPGPYEQYFGPGTRLTVT.